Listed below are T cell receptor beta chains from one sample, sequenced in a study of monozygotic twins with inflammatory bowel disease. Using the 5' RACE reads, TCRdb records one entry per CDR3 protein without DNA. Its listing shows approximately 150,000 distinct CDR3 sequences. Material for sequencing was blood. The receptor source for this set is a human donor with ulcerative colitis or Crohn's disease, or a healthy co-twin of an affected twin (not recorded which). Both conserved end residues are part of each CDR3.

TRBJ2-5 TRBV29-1 CSVEAAQETQYF
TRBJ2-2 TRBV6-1 CASSRLDAGELFF
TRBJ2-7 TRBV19 CASSGTGETSGRTPYEQYF
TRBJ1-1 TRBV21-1 CASSKKANWVNTEAFF
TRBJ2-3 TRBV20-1 CSARESGTSGGAPDTQYF
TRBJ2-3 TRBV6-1 CASSAPISHTDTQYF
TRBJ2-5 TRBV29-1 CSVGGLAPQETQYF
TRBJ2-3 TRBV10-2 CASKDPVVHTQYF
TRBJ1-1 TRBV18 CASSPQGEGTEAFF
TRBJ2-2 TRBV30 CAWSVSSTRTPGELFF
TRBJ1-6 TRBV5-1 CASSLAAPLHF
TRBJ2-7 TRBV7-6 CASSHPSSYEQYF
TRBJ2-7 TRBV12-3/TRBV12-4 CASSLKQGGKYEQYF
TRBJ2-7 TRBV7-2 CASSLGFGGPSSYEQYF
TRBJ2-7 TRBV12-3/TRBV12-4 CASSLDRRPSYEQYF
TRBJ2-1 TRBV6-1 CASSLISGGASEQFF
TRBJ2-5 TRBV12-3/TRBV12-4 CASSLPSWGDSGGVYQETQYF
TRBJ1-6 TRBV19 CASSPGQALRRDSPLHF
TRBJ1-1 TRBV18 CASSPSTDTEAFF
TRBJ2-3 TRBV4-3 CASSQDRGATDTQYF
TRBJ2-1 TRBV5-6 CVTSGAVTGSSYNEQFF
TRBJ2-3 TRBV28 CASSPRGGDTQYF
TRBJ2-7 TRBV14 CASSQPLGGQANEQYF
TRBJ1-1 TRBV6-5 CASSYSSRSIINTEAFF
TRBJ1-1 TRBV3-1 CVSSRQGVGEAFF
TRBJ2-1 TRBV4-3 CASSQVSDSYNEQFF
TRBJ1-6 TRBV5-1 CASSGGTTGSPLHF